This T cell receptor (beta chain) was observed in a study of blood T cell repertoires in COVID-19. The overall study: The United States, Italy and Spain provided the acute and convalescent COVID-19 samples. Sources were T cells, B-cell-depleted T cells, or PBMCs; the material itself was cDNA or gDNA.

This clone was counted a few times. Clones were sequenced by immunoSEQ multiplex PCR, and TCRdb holds only the in-frame ones, with some missing. The repertoire includes 120,000 or so clones, 85% of them detected once, and around 6.3% sits in the top ten. This CDR3 has 15 residues. V gave up 3 bases and J gave up 7 bases; unmatched junction bases: 4. Germline CDR1 and CDR2: ENHRY and SYGVKD. Sequencing was performed on peripheral blood. V is TRBV10-3 and J is TRBJ2-1; 12 bases align to TRBD2. This sequence was found in a man aged 80 or over with active or convalescent COVID-19. The CDR3 sequence is CAISEGGTSGNEQFF. CDR3 coding DNA: TGTGCCATCAGTGAAGGGGGGACTAGCGGGAATGAGCAGTTCTTC.